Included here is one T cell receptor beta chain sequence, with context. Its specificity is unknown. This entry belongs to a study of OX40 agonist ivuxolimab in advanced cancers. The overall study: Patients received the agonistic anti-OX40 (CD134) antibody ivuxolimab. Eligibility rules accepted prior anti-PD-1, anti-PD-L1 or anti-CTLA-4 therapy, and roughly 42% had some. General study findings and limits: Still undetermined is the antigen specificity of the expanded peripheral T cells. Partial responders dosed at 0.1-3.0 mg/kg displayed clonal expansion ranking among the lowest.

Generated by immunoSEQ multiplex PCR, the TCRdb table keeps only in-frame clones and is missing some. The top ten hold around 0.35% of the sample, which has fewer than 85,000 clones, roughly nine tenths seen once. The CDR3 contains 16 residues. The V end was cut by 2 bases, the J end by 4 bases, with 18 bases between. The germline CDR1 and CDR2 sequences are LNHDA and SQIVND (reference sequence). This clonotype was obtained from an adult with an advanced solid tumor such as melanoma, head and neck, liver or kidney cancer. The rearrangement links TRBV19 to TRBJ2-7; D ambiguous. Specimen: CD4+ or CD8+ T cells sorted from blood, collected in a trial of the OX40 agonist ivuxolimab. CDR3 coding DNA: TGTGCCAGTAGTATATCCGGTATCACGCATGAGTACGAGCAGTACTTC. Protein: CASSISGITHEYEQYF.